The 27 T cell receptor beta chains reported below all come from one sample, sequenced in a study of T cells expressing NK-cell markers (dated by TCRdb to between 2020 and 2021). The method behind the library was 5' RACE. The sequencer listed for this sample is Illumina HiSeq 2000. Each entry corresponds to one CDR3 protein sequence from reads that TCRdb reprocessed, and DNA is not given. The sample table records roughly 380,000 distinct CDR3 sequences. Jointly, the top ten make up roughly 5.2% of the sample. The sequencing input was blood T cells: a sorted CD56 or NKG2C T cell subset, CD4+ or CD8+ T cells, or bulk PBMC T cells (not recorded which). Receptors originate from a man between 18 and 69 years old in good health.

The rearrangement links TRBV29-1 to TRBJ1-3; TCRdb indicates TRBD1, and absent DNA this call remains unverified. The germline V gene has CDR1 SQVTM and CDR2 ANQGSEA. The CDR3 is 13 residues long. CDR3 region: CSVDGQDGNTIYF.

The rearrangement uses TRBV6-2 or TRBV6-3 and TRBJ2-1; TCRdb reports TRBD2, a call that lacks DNA to check it against. Germline values: CDR1 MNHEY, CDR2 SVGEGT. CDR3 length equals 18 residues. The CDR3 region is CASSYSGTSGGADNEQFF.

The chain combines TRBV9 with TRBJ2-7; the TRBD1 assignment by TCRdb is unverifiable without DNA. CDR1 and CDR2 (germline): SGDLS, YYNGEE. This CDR3 comprises 17 residues. CDR3 amino acids: CASSPRGGGRDSYEQYF.

The chain carries TRBV2 and TRBJ1-2; TCRdb indicates TRBD1, and absent DNA this call remains unverified. This CDR3 has 16 amino acids. Germline loops: CDR1 SNHLY, CDR2 FYNNEI. CDR3 amino acids: CASSGPGTGVGYGYTF.

V is TRBV5-1 and J is TRBJ1-1; checking the TCRdb D call of TRBD1 is not possible without DNA. CDR1 is SGHRS, CDR2 YFSETQ, per germline. The CDR3 totals 16 residues. The CDR3 region is CASSFDPGQGNTEAFF.

This chain joins TRBV27 and TRBJ2-3; TCRdb names TRBD1, which stays unverified in the absence of DNA. This CDR3 comprises 14 residues. The germline gives CDR1 MNHEY, CDR2 SMNVEV (reference sequence). The CDR3 spells CASRDRGHADTQYF.

The chain carries TRBV3-1 and TRBJ2-7; no DNA is available, so the TRBD1 call from TCRdb remains unchecked. Germline CDR1 is LGHDT and CDR2 is YNNKEL (reference sequence). The CDR3 spans 16 residues. This chain's CDR3 is CASSQGDRGPSYEQYF.

V gene TRBV9 combines with J gene TRBJ2-2; checking the TCRdb D call of TRBD1 is not possible without DNA. Per germline, CDR1 SGDLS and CDR2 YYNGEE. CDR3 length: 19 residues. The CDR3 region is CASSVDPGDDGFYTGELFF.

J is TRBJ2-4 and V is TRBV20-1; TCRdb outputs TRBD2, but without DNA this stays unchecked. Germline V lookup: CDR1 DFQATT, CDR2 SNEGSKA (reference sequence). This CDR3 contains 13 residues. The CDR3: CSVSGRAQNIQYF.

The chain couples TRBV19 to TRBJ2-7. The CDR3 runs 15 residues. CDR1 LNHDA and CDR2 SQIVND come from the germline V gene (reference sequence). The CDR3 sequence: CASSIPGKSPYEQYF.

This chain connects TRBV7-6 to TRBJ2-1; TCRdb's assignment of TRBD2 cannot be checked, as there is no DNA. The CDR3 consists of 17 residues. CDR1 is SGHVS, CDR2 FNYEAQ, per germline. CDR3 loop: CASSPGPPSGGDNEQFF.

The V call is TRBV7-9, the J call TRBJ2-1; with no DNA, the TCRdb D assignment of TRBD1 cannot be verified. The length of the CDR3 is 16 residues. CDR1 and CDR2 (germline): SEHNR, FQNEAQ (reference sequence). The CDR3 spells CASSLGDRGEYNEQFF.

The rearrangement joins TRBV7-2 to TRBJ1-4; TCRdb lists TRBD1, though no DNA is available to test this call. Per the germline V gene, CDR1 is SGHTA and CDR2 is FQGNSA. The CDR3 has 15 amino acids. The CDR3 protein is CASSLMVGQGAKLFF.

V and J are TRBV2 and TRBJ1-6; the D gene TCRdb calls, TRBD1, cannot be checked with no DNA. The CDR3 contains 15 residues. Germline-derived CDR1 and CDR2 are SNHLY and FYNNEI. CDR3 region: CASSEETGGVSPLHF.

The rearrangement uses TRBV4-1 and TRBJ2-1; TCRdb returns TRBD1, unconfirmable since there is no DNA. The V gene's germline CDR1 is MGHRA and CDR2 YSYEKL. The CDR3 extends over 16 amino acids. CDR3: CASSQDGGTGLGEQFF.

The chain uses TRBV7-2 and TRBJ2-7; TCRdb lists TRBD1, though no DNA is available to test this call. This CDR3 is built from 17 residues. From germline, CDR1 is SGHTA and CDR2 FQGNSA. CDR3 loop: CASSFSGVGTQPYEQYF.

The chain combines TRBV2 with TRBJ2-7; TCRdb picks TRBD1, but there is no DNA to check that call. CDR1 is SNHLY, CDR2 FYNNEI, per germline. CDR3 size: 16 residues. The CDR3 sequence: CASVKNAGTGSYEQYF.

The rearrangement joins TRBV11-1 to TRBJ2-7; lacking DNA, the TRBD1 call made by TCRdb goes unchecked. This CDR3 comprises 12 residues. Germline CDR1 SGHAT, CDR2 FQDESV (reference sequence). CDR3 sequence: CASSINRGEQYF.

This rearrangement joins TRBV20-1 to TRBJ2-7; lacking DNA, the TRBD1 call made by TCRdb goes unchecked. The germline V gene encodes CDR1 DFQATT and CDR2 SNEGSKA (reference sequence). The CDR3 runs 13 residues. The CDR3 loop is CSARRTGEGEQYF.

This chain links TRBV7-9 with TRBJ2-2; checking the TCRdb D call of TRBD1 is not possible without DNA. From germline, CDR1 is SEHNR and CDR2 FQNEAQ (reference sequence). CDR3 size: 15 residues. CDR3: CASRLQGSNTGELFF.

This chain joins TRBV21-1 and TRBJ2-7. TRBV21-1 is a pseudogene. The CDR3 consists of 14 residues. The CDR3 loop is CASSNVEHPYEQYF.

The chain carries TRBV18 and TRBJ1-2; as DNA is missing, the TRBD1 call by TCRdb cannot be tested. The CDR3 totals 15 residues. Germline V lookup: CDR1 KGHSH, CDR2 LQKENI. The CDR3 loop reads CASSPTGQGNYGYTF.

The chain recombines TRBV20-1 with TRBJ1-2; absent DNA, TCRdb's TRBD1 call cannot be checked. The CDR3 spans 14 residues. Germline V CDR1 and CDR2: DFQATT, SNEGSKA (reference sequence). The CDR3 reads CSARAGQLLYGYTF.

The chain uses TRBV3-1 and TRBJ2-5; the TCRdb call, TRBD1, lacks DNA for checking. Per the germline V gene, CDR1 is LGHDT and CDR2 is YNNKEL (reference sequence). CDR3 length: 14 amino acids. This chain's CDR3 is CASSLPRARPAQYF.

The V call is TRBV7-3, the J call TRBJ2-3; lacking DNA, the TRBD1 call made by TCRdb goes unchecked. The CDR3 loop spans 15 amino acids. CDR1 and CDR2 from the germline V gene are SGHTA and FQGTGA. The CDR3 sequence is CASSLRSRGTDTQYF.

The chain is built from TRBV15 and TRBJ2-3; as DNA is missing, the TRBD2 call by TCRdb cannot be tested. Germline CDR1 reads LNHNV; CDR2 reads YYDKDF (reference sequence). The CDR3 consists of 16 residues. This chain's CDR3 is CATSRDLNRARDTQYF.

The rearrangement joins TRBV6-2 or TRBV6-3 to TRBJ1-6. The CDR3 extends over 12 amino acids. Germline-derived CDR1 and CDR2 are MNHEY and SVGEGT. CDR3 sequence reads: CASSYPNSPLHF.